This is a list of T cell receptor beta chains from one sample in a study of T cells in Graves' hyperthyroidism and ophthalmopathy. One entry per CDR3 protein results from TCRdb running MiXCR on the multiplex PCR reads. The sample carries around 300,000 distinct CDR3 sequences, over 11% recorded once. The sample consisted of blood. The receptors were gathered from a woman in her twenties or thirties with Graves' hyperthyroidism. Each CDR3 is given with its conserved first and last residue. Each record gives: J gene, D gene, clone size, V gene, CDR3 protein, CDR3 DNA. D genes are given only for firm matches. Clone sizes are given selectively: once, few, many, or a class where the clone is expanded.

>TRBJ2-2|TRBD1|NA|TRBV29-1
CSVHDRGAGELFF
TGCAGCGTTCATGACAGGGGTGCCGGGGAGCTGTTTTTT
>TRBJ2-3|NA|many|TRBV29-1
CSYIGGGDTQYF
TGCAGCTATATCGGAGGAGGAGATACGCAGTATTTT
>TRBJ2-1|TRBD2|NA|TRBV19
CATTGSVGGRAVNEQFF
TGTGCCACCACGGGGAGCGTTGGCGGGAGGGCCGTGAATGAGCAGTTCTTC
>TRBJ2-1|NA|NA|TRBV9
CASSVGGMYNEQFF
TGTGCCAGCAGCGTAGGCGGGATGTACAATGAGCAGTTCTTC
>TRBJ2-7|TRBD2|many|TRBV20-1
CSARRLAGGYEQYF
TGCAGTGCCCGAAGACTAGCGGGTGGCTACGAGCAGTACTTC
>TRBJ1-1|NA|many|TRBV11-2
CASSATRANTEAFF
TGTGCCAGCAGCGCAACCAGGGCTAACACTGAAGCTTTCTTT
>TRBJ2-7|NA|NA|TRBV27
CLVKPAGEQYF
TGTCTTGTTAAACCAGCTGGCGAGCAGTACTTC
>TRBJ2-1|NA|many|TRBV20-1
CSAQPLATYNEQFF
TGCAGTGCTCAACCTTTAGCCACCTACAATGAGCAGTTCTTC
>TRBJ2-7|NA|many|TRBV11-2
CASSRSQGFPEQYF
TGTGCCAGCAGCCGCAGTCAGGGGTTTCCGGAGCAGTACTTC
>TRBJ1-3|NA|NA|TRBV30
CAWSIWPVGGNTIYF
TGTGCCTGGAGTATCTGGCCAGTGGGGGGAAACACCATATATTTT
>TRBJ1-1|NA|many|TRBV2
CASSEALGKNTEAFF
TGTGCCAGCAGTGAAGCGCTCGGAAAGAACACTGAAGCTTTCTTT
>TRBJ2-1|TRBD1|few|TRBV7-2
CASSSRQGRSEMVFF
TGTGCCAGCAGCTCGCGACAGGGGAGGTCAGAGATGGTGTTCTTC
>TRBJ2-6|NA|NA|TRBV5-8
CASSLSIAASGANVLTF
TGTGCCAGCAGCTTGTCTATAGCGGCCTCTGGGGCCAACGTCCTGACTTTC
>TRBJ1-2|NA|many|TRBV12-3/TRBV12-4
CASSLEGHGYTF
TGTGCCAGCAGTTTGGAGGGTCATGGCTACACCTTC
>TRBJ2-1|TRBD1|NA|TRBV11-1
CASRPGTETLNGEQFF
TGTGCCAGCAGGCCCGGGACAGAAACACTCAATGGGGAGCAGTTCTTC
>TRBJ1-3|NA|few|TRBV24-1
CATSDSGSSGNTIYF
TGTGCCACCAGTGATTCTGGGAGCTCTGGAAACACCATATATTTT
>TRBJ2-2|TRBD1|few|TRBV6-1
CASSAGQGDTGELFF
TGTGCCAGCAGTGCAGGACAGGGTGACACCGGGGAGCTGTTTTTT
>TRBJ2-1|TRBD2|NA|TRBV6-4
CASSDSMRLASGTNEQFF
TGTGCCAGCAGTGACTCGATGAGGTTGGCTAGCGGGACCAATGAGCAGTTCTTC
>TRBJ1-1|NA|many|TRBV6-1
CASSTGLVNTEAFF
TGTGCCAGCAGCACAGGGCTTGTGAACACTGAAGCTTTCTTT
>TRBJ2-3|NA|NA|TRBV7-9
CASSLGLRAPRTDFTQYF
TGTGCCAGCAGCTTAGGCCTCCGGGCCCCACGCACAGATTTTACGCAGTATTTT
>TRBJ2-2|NA|many|TRBV15
CATSLPWGRGATGGELFF
TGTGCCACCAGCCTCCCTTGGGGCAGGGGGGCTACCGGCGGGGAGCTGTTTTTT
>TRBJ2-7|TRBD1|many|TRBV2
CACNRDRGYEQYF
TGTGCCTGCAATCGGGACAGGGGGTACGAGCAGTACTTC
>TRBJ2-1|NA|NA|TRBV5-4
CASRTSTGVTYNEQFF
TGTGCCAGCAGAACAAGTACGGGAGTTACCTACAATGAGCAGTTCTTC
>TRBJ2-5|NA|few|TRBV29-1
CSQGEGETQYF
TGCAGTCAGGGGGAGGGCGAGACCCAGTACTTC
>TRBJ2-1|NA|medium-sized|TRBV19
CASSILQYNEQFF
TGTGCCAGTAGTATCCTCCAATACAATGAGCAGTTCTTC
>TRBJ2-5|NA|many|TRBV2
CASSVRWYQETQYF
TGTGCCAGCAGTGTAAGGTGGTACCAAGAGACCCAGTACTTC
>TRBJ2-7|TRBD2|many|TRBV29-1
CSVLGGRSSEQYF
TGCAGCGTTTTGGGCGGGAGGTCCTCCGAGCAGTACTTC
>TRBJ2-2|NA|many|TRBV11-2
CASSLIRASSGELFF
TGTGCCAGCAGCTTAATTAGGGCCTCGTCCGGGGAGCTGTTTTTT
>TRBJ2-3|NA|few|TRBV3-1
CASAEIPDTQYF
TGTGCCAGCGCAGAGATCCCGGATACGCAGTATTTT
>TRBJ2-3|TRBD2|NA|TRBV10-1
CASSESQAGALDTQYF
TGCGCCAGCAGTGAGTCTCAGGCGGGAGCCCTAGATACGCAGTATTTT
>TRBJ2-2|NA|many|TRBV5-1
CASSLASSGELFF
TGCGCCAGCAGCTTGGCTTCATCCGGGGAGCTGTTTTTT
>TRBJ1-3|NA|many|TRBV12-3/TRBV12-4
CASSYHSHPRHPSGNTIYF
TGTGCCAGCAGTTACCACAGTCACCCTCGCCACCCCTCTGGAAACACCATATATTTT
>TRBJ1-5|NA|once|TRBV20-1
CSARESQNQPQHF
TGCAGTGCTAGAGAGAGTCAGAATCAGCCCCAGCATTTT
>TRBJ1-4|NA|many|TRBV2
CASREGRINEKLFF
TGTGCCAGCAGGGAGGGCAGAATTAATGAAAAACTGTTTTTT
>TRBJ2-3|TRBD2|few|TRBV7-3
CASSDPGTSGRGGADTQYF
TGTGCCAGCAGCGACCCCGGGACTAGCGGGAGGGGAGGCGCAGATACGCAGTATTTT